This TCR beta chain was observed in a study of cytomegalovirus exposure and HLA in healthy donors. Overall study results and limits: Researchers catalogued about 160 TCR beta chains as cytomegalovirus-associated. A later analysis found common viral pathogens apparently linked to several of the most significant clusters. Other equally common chains were less clonally expanded than HLA-associated TCR beta chains, a later analysis showed.

PCR employed 60 Vbeta and 13 Jbeta primers. Repertoires were generated with immunoSEQ multiplex PCR, while TCRdb's copy carries only in-frame clones and drops some. Counted here are about 120,000 clones, under 90% occurring once; the ten biggest clones make up roughly 3.9%. CDR1 is MNHEY and CDR2 is SMNVEV in the germline V gene (reference sequence). With V trimmed by 1 base and J by 1 base, 10 bases remained unmatched. CDR3 length: 18 amino acids. On this clone itself: Its antigen is undetermined.

The material sequenced was PBMCs. The chain is built from TRBV27 and TRBJ1-1; 9 positions match TRBD1. This clonotype originated in a woman under 40 in good health and CMV-seronegative. CDR3 coding DNA: TGTGCCAGCAGTTTATTGGGGTTTGGACAGGGGACGAACACTGAAGCTTTCTTT. It is translated as CASSLLGFGQGTNTEAFF.